This T cell receptor beta chain comes out of a study of blood T cell repertoires in COVID-19. Methods used by the authors: Reference gene primer amplification yielded estimated nucleated cell counts. Clones were sequenced by immunoSEQ multiplex PCR, and TCRdb holds only the in-frame ones, with some missing. V and J calls and clone size are given by that table; D and trimming were obtained from the DNA. The sample consists of approximately 180,000 clones, over 75% of them appearing once. Germline V gene data show CDR1 as SEHNR and CDR2 as FQNEAQ (reference sequence). The CDR3 length is 16 residues. With 0 bases removed from V and 3 bases from J, the gap between germline ends came to 11 bases.

Material: PBMCs or T cells enriched from blood (not recorded which). This TCR came from a human donor with acute COVID-19. The donor label of this sample is uncertain. This chain links TRBV7-9 with TRBJ1-4, with TRBD1 as a possible D gene (5 bases). As DNA, the CDR3 is TGTGCCAGCAGCTTAGCCCAAGGGGTAGCTAATGAAAAACTGTTTTTT. Translating it yields CASSLAQGVANEKLFF.